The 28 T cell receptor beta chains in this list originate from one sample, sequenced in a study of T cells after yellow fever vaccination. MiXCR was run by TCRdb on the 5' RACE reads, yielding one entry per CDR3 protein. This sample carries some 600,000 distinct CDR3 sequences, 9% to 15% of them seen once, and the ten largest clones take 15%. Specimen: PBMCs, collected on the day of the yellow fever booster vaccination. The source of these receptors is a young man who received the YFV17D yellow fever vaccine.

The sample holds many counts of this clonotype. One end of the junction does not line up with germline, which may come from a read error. The DNA of the CDR3 is TGTGCTAGCAGCTTCGGGAGGGGACAAGAGACCCAGTACTTC. Translating it yields CASSFGRGQETQYF. The V call is TRBV7-7, the J call TRBJ2-5; 8 bases line up with TRBD2. Germline loops: CDR1 SSHAT, CDR2 FNYEAQ (reference sequence). This CDR3 contains 14 residues.

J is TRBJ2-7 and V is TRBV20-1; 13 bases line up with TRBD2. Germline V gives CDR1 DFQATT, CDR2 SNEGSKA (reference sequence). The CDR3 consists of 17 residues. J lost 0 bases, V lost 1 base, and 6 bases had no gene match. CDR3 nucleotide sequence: TGCAGTGCTAGAGTGGGACTAGCGGGACCGAGCTCCTACGAGCAGTACTTC. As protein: CSARVGLAGPSSYEQYF.

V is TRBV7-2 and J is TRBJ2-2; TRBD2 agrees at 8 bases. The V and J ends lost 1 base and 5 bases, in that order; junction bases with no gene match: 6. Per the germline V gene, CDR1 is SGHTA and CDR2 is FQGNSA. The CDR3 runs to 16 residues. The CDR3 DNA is TGTGCCAGCAGCTTAGAGAGCGGGAGTCGGACCGGGGAGCTGTTTTTT. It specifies CASSLESGSRTGELFF.

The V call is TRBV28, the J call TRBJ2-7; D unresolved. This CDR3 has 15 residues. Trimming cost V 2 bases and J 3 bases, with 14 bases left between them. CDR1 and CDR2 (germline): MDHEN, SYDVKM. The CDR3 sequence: CASSLPGGSNYEQYF. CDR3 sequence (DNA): TGTGCCAGCAGTTTACCGGGCGGATCCAACTACGAGCAGTACTTC.

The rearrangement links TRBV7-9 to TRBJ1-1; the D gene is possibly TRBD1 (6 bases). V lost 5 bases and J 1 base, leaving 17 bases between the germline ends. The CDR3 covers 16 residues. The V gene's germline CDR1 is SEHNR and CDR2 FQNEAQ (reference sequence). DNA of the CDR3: TGTGCCAGCAGCGATCCCGTACGGGGGCCGAACACTGAAGCTTTCTTT. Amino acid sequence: CASSDPVRGPNTEAFF.

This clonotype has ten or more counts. The CDR3 region has the DNA TGTGCCAGCAGCTTGGGGGGTGGCTATGGCTACACCTTC. Its protein product is CASSLGGGYGYTF. This sequence joins TRBV5-6 and TRBJ1-2; D unclear. Trimming pared 0 bases from V and 4 bases from J, leaving 7 bases between. Germline V CDR1 and CDR2: SGHDT, YYEEEE. The CDR3 is made up of 13 amino acids.

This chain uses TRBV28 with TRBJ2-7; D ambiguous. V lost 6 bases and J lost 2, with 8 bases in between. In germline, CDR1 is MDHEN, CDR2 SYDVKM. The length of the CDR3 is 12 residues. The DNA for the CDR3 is TGTGCCAGCAGCAAAAAGGCCTACGAGCAGTACTTC. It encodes CASSKKAYEQYF.

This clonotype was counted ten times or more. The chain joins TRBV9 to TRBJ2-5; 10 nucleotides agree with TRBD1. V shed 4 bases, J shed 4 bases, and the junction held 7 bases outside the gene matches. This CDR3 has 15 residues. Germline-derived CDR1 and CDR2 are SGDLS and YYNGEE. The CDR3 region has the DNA TGTGCCAGCAGCAGACCGGGACAGGGGAGAGAGACCCAGTACTTC. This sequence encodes CASSRPGQGRETQYF.

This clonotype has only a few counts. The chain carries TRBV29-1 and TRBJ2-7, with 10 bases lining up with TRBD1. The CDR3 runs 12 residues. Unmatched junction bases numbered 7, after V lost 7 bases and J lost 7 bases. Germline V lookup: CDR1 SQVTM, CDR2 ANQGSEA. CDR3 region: CSAGTGDWEQYF. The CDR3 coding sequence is TGCAGCGCCGGGACAGGGGATTGGGAGCAGTACTTC.

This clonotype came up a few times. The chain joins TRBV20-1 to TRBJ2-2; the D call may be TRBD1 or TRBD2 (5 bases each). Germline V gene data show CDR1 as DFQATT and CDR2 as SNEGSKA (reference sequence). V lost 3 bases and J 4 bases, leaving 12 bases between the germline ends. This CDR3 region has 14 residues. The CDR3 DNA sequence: TGCAGTGCTAGGAGAGGGGCATTCACCGGGGAGCTGTTTTTT. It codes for CSARRGAFTGELFF.

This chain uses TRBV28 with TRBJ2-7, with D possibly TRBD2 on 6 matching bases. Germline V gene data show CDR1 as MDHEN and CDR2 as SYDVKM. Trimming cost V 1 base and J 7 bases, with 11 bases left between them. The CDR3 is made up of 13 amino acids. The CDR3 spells CASSLLRGGEQYF. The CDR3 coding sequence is TGTGCCAGCAGTTTATTGCGGGGTGGTGAGCAGTACTTC. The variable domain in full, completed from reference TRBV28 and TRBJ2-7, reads DVKVTQSSRYLVKRTGEKVFLECVQDMDHENMFWYRQDPGLGLRLIYFSYDVKMKEKGDIPEGYSVSREKKERFSLILESASTNQTSMYLCASSLLRGGEQYFGPGTRLTVT.

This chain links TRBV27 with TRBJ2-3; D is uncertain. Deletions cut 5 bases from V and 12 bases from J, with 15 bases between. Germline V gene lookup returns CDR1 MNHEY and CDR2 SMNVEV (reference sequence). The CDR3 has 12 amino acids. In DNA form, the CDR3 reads TGTGCCAGCAGTCACGAAAAAGGGTCTCAGTATTTT. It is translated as CASSHEKGSQYF.

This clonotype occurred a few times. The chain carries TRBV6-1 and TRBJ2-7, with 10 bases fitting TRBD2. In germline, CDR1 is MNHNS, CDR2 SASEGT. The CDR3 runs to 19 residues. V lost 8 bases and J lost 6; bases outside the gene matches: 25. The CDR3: CASGGLSSGRAHMAGEQYF. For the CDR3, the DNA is TGTGCCAGCGGGGGCCTTAGCAGCGGGAGGGCCCATATGGCAGGCGAGCAGTACTTC.

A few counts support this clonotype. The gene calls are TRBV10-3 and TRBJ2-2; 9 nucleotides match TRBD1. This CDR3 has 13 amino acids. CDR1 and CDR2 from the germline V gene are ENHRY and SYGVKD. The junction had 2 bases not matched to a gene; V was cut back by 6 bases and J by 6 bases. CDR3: CAIRQGAPGELFF. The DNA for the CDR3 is TGTGCCATCAGACAGGGGGCGCCCGGGGAGCTGTTTTTT.

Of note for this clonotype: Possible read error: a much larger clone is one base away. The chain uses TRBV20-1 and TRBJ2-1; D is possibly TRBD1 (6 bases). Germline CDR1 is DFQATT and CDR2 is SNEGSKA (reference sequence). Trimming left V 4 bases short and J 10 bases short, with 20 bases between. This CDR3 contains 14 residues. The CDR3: CSAKDSVGGQEQFF. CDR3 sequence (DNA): TGCAGTGCTAAAGATTCGGTTGGGGGACAAGAGCAGTTCTTC.

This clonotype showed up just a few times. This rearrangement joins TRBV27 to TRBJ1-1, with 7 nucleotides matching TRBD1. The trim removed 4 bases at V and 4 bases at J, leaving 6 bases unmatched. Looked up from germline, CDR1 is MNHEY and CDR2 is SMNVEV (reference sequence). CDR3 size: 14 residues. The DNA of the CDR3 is TGTGCCAGCAGTTATTCGACAGGGACCACTGAAGCTTTCTTT. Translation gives CASSYSTGTTEAFF.

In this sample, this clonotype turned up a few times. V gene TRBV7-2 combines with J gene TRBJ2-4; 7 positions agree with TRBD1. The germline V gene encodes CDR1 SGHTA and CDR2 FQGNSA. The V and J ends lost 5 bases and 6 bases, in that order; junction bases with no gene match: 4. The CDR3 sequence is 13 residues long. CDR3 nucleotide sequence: TGTGCCAGCAGCCCTTGGGACAGAAACATTCAGTACTTC. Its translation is CASSPWDRNIQYF.

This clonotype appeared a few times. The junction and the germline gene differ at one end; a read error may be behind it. CDR3 bases: TGTGCCAGCAGCTTGGTAGCGGGCCCTGGTCGCTTC. The encoded protein is CASSLVAGPGRF. V gene TRBV5-6 combines with J gene TRBJ2-1; TRBD2 aligns across 7 bases. Germline V gene data show CDR1 as SGHDT and CDR2 as YYEEEE. The CDR3 is 12 residues long.

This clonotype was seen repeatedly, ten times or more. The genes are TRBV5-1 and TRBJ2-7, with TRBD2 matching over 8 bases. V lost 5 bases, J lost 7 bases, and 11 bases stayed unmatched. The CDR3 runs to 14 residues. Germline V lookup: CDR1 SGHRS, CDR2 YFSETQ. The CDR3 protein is CASSLRTSNDEQYF. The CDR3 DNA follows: TGCGCCAGCAGTCTAAGGACTAGCAATGATGAGCAGTACTTC.

CDR3 sequence (DNA): TGCGCCAGCAGCCAATTAACTAGCAACGAGCAGTTCTTC. Its protein product is CASSQLTSNEQFF. The V call is TRBV4-3, the J call TRBJ2-1; a weak D match, TRBD2 (6 bases). This CDR3 is 13 amino acids long. CDR1 and CDR2 (germline): LGHNA, YSLEER. The germline V and J ends were trimmed by 2 bases and 10 bases, with 12 bases remaining between them.

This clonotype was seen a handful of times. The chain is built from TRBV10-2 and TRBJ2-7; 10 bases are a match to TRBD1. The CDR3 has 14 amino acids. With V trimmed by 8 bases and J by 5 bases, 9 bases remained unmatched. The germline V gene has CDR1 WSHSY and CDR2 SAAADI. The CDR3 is CASRSGTGEHEQYF. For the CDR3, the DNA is TGCGCCAGCCGATCCGGGACAGGGGAGCACGAGCAGTACTTC.

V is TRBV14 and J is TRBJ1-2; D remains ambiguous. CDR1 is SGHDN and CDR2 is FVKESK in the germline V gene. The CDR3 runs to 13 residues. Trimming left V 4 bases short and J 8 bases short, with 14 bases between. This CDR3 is CASSPHPLGGYTF. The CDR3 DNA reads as TGTGCCAGCAGCCCCCATCCACTCGGAGGCTACACCTTC.

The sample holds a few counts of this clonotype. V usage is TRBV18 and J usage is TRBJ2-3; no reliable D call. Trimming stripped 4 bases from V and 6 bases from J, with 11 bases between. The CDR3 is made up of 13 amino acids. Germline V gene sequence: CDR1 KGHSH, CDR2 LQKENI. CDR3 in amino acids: CASSRTTFDTQYF. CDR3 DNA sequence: TGTGCCAGCTCACGAACGACTTTCGATACGCAGTATTTT.

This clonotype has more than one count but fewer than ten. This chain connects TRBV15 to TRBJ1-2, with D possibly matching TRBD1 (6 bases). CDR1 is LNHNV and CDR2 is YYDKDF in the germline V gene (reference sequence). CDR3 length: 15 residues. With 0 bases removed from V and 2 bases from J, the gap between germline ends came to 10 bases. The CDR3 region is CATSRDRGANYGYTF. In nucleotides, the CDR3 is TGTGCCACCAGCAGAGATCGGGGGGCCAACTATGGCTACACCTTC.

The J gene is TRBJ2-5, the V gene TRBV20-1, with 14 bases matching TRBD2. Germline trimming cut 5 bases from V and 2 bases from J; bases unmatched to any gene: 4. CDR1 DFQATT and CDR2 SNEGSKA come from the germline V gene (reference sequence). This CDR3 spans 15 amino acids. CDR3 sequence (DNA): TGCAGTGCTGGACTAGCGGGGGGAACTCAAGAGACCCAGTACTTC. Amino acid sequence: CSAGLAGGTQETQYF.

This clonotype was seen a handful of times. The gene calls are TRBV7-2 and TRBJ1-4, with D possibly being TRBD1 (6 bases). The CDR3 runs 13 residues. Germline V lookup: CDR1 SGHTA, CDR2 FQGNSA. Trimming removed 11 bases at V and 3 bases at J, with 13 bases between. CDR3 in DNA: TGTGCCTCCAGGGGCGCACCTAATGAAAAACTGTTTTTT. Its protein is CASRGAPNEKLFF.

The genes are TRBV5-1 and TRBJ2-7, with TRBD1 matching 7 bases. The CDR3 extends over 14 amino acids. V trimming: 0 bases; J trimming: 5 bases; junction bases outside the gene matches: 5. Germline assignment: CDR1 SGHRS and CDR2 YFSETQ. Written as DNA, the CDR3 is TGCGCCAGCAGCTTGGGTCGACAGGGAAACGAGCAGTACTTC. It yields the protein CASSLGRQGNEQYF.

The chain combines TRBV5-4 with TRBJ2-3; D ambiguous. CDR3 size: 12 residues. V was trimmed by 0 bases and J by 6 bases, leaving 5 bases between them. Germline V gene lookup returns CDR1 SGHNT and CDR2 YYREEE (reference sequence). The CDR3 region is CASSLVMDTQYF. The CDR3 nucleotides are TGTGCCAGCAGCTTGGTGATGGATACGCAGTATTTT. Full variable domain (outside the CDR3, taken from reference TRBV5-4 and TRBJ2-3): ETGVTQSPTHLIKTRGQQVTLRCSSQSGHNTVSWYQQALGQGPQFIFQYYREEENGRGNFPPRFSGLQFPNYSSELNVNALELDDSALYLCASSLVMDTQYFGPGTRLTVL.